These T cell receptor beta chains were read from a single sample in a study of shared clonotypes between healthy human individuals. Clones were read by immunoSEQ multiplex PCR, and TCRdb kept only the in-frame ones, dropping some. The repertoire has about 490,000 clones, about 80% of them found once; the top ten carry approximately 12%. Sequences were obtained from PBMCs. The receptors originated from a woman in her thirties or forties in good health. Some clones in this sample may be carry-over from other donors' samples. Both conserved end residues are part of each CDR3. The D gene is left open where the match is weak. Some rows have no size entry. The others give once, few or many, or a class for an expanded clone.

TRBD2 once TRBJ2-1 TRBV28 TGTGCCAGCAACACCCCTACGGGAGGGCCCTACAATGAGCAGTTCTTC CASNTPTGGPYNEQFF
NA NA TRBJ2-2 TRBV7-7 TGTGCCAGCAGCTTAGGAGGAGTAGAGGAGCTGTTTTTT CASSLGGVEELFF
NA NA TRBJ1-2 TRBV28 TGTGCCAGCAGTTTGACCAGATGGGGGTCTAACTATGGCTACACCTTC CASSLTRWGSNYGYTF
TRBD1 NA TRBJ2-1 TRBV7-3 TGTGCCAGCAGCTTAACGACAGGGGGCTCCAATGAGCAGTTCTTC CASSLTTGGSNEQFF
TRBD1 NA TRBJ2-7 TRBV6-6 TGTGCCAGCAGCCCGGGACAGGGGGTTTACAAGCAGTACTTC CASSPGQGVYKQYF
TRBD1 NA TRBJ2-7 TRBV7-2 TGTGCCAGCAGAGAACCGGGACAGGGGTCCTACGAGCAGTACTTC CASREPGQGSYEQYF
NA once TRBJ1-4 TRBV1 TGCACCAGCAGCCAAGCTGGAAGGGATGAAAAACTGTTTTTT CTSSQAGRDEKLFF
TRBD2 NA TRBJ2-1 TRBV27 TGTGCCAGCTGGACGACGGGGCCTAGCGGGAGTATCAATGAGCAGTTCTTC CASWTTGPSGSINEQFF
NA NA TRBJ1-5 TRBV7-8 TGTGCCAGCAGCTTACTTCTTTTGACAGGTCCTATCCATAGCAATCAGCCCCAGCATTTT CASSLLLLTGPIHSNQPQHF
NA once TRBJ2-7 TRBV28 TGTGCCAGCAGTTACAGTCTCTCCTACGAGCAGTACTTC CASSYSLSYEQYF
NA NA TRBJ2-5 TRBV28 TGTGCCAGCAGTTTACTAGGCGGGGTCCAAGAGACCCAGTACTTC CASSLLGGVQETQYF
TRBD2 NA TRBJ2-5 TRBV2 TGTGCCAGCAGTGAAAGGGCTAGCGGGAGTCCCCCCCAAGAGACCCAGTACTTC CASSERASGSPPQETQYF
NA NA TRBJ2-1 TRBV9 TGTGCCAGCAGCCGCCGGGACACAGGCTCCTACAATGAGCAGTTCTTC CASSRRDTGSYNEQFF
NA once TRBJ2-7 TRBV7-9 TGTGCCAGCAGCCTCCGGGGCTACGAGCAGTACTTC CASSLRGYEQYF
NA NA TRBJ2-1 TRBV4-3 TGCGCCAGCAGCCAAGAAGGGCACGCACGTAATGAGCAGTTCTTC CASSQEGHARNEQFF
NA NA TRBJ1-5 TRBV2 TGTGCCAGCAGTGAAGCGGTACTGGAAAATCAGCCCCAGCATTTT CASSEAVLENQPQHF
NA NA TRBJ1-4 TRBV5-6 TGTGCCAGCAGCAGGTTGTGGGGACTGGGTAGGGGGAGCGTGGAAAAACTGTTTTTT CASSRLWGLGRGSVEKLFF
NA few TRBJ1-2 TRBV5-6 TGTGCCAGCAGCCTAGTTGGACAGAACTATGGCTACACCTTC CASSLVGQNYGYTF
NA NA TRBJ2-1 TRBV19 TGTGCCAGTAGTATAGATCGATTCGATAGGGGACCCTACAATGAGCAGTTCTTC CASSIDRFDRGPYNEQFF
NA NA TRBJ1-1 TRBV7-6 TGTGCCAGCAGCCCGACATTCGGGAACACTGAAGCTTTCTTT CASSPTFGNTEAFF
TRBD2 NA TRBJ2-5 TRBV15 TGTGCCACCAGCAGCCCCCCGGGACTAGCAGTCCTGGAGACCCAGTACTTC CATSSPPGLAVLETQYF
NA NA TRBJ2-2 TRBV4-1 TGCGCCAGCAGCTACACTTACGGGACATCTAACACCGGGGAGCTGTTTTTT CASSYTYGTSNTGELFF
TRBD1 NA TRBJ1-4 TRBV30 TGTGCCTGGAGTACAGGGGGTGAAAAACTGTTTTTT CAWSTGGEKLFF
NA NA TRBJ1-1 TRBV7-2 TGTGCCAGCAGCTTAGGTTTGTTCTCACCTATGAACACTGAAGCTTTCTTT CASSLGLFSPMNTEAFF
NA NA TRBJ2-7 TRBV7-9 TGTGCCAGCAGCTTAGAGACCCTTGGGGAGCAGTACTTC CASSLETLGEQYF
TRBD2 NA TRBJ2-7 TRBV18 TGTGCCAGCTCACCCGGGACTAGCGGGACTTACTCCTACGAGCAGTACTTC CASSPGTSGTYSYEQYF
NA NA TRBJ2-7 TRBV7-2 TGTGCCAGCAGCTTAGATGCGACTAGGGGCTACGAGCAGTACTTC CASSLDATRGYEQYF
TRBD1 NA TRBJ1-1 TRBV9 TGTGCCAGCAGCGCAGGGGGCCTCACTGAAGCTTTCTTT CASSAGGLTEAFF
NA NA TRBJ2-2 TRBV5-4 TGTGCCAGCAGCCCCCCCTTCCGCACCGGGGAGCTGTTTTTT CASSPPFRTGELFF
TRBD1 NA TRBJ1-2 TRBV4-3 TGCGCCAGCAGCCAGGCAGGGGGCTATGGCTACACCTTC CASSQAGGYGYTF
NA few TRBJ2-7 TRBV7-9 TGTGCCAGCAGCCAACTGGCTGGGCTTTCCTACGAGCAGTACTTC CASSQLAGLSYEQYF
NA once TRBJ2-7 TRBV6-1 TGTGCCAGCAGTTTCTCCCCACGCTACGAGCAGTACTTC CASSFSPRYEQYF
NA NA TRBJ1-5 TRBV6-7 TGTGCCAGCAGCCCTATTTGGGGCAATCAGCCCCAGCATTTT CASSPIWGNQPQHF
NA NA TRBJ2-7 TRBV18 TGTGCCAGCTCACCGGGCAGAGACTCCTACGAGCAGTACTTC CASSPGRDSYEQYF
TRBD1 NA TRBJ2-6 TRBV7-6 TGTGCCAGCGGGCAGGGGGCTCAATCTGGGGCCAACGTCCTGACTTTC CASGQGAQSGANVLTF
TRBD1 NA TRBJ1-1 TRBV7-3 TGTGCCAGCATGGGACAGGGGGCAACTGAAGCTTTCTTT CASMGQGATEAFF
NA NA TRBJ1-2 TRBV5-6 TGTGCCAGCAGCTTGTCGGGGTTGTCTGGCTACACCTTC CASSLSGLSGYTF
TRBD2 NA TRBJ2-7 TRBV5-5 TGTGCCAGCAGTCTTAGACTAGCGGGTTCCTACGAGCAGTACTTC CASSLRLAGSYEQYF
NA NA TRBJ2-5 TRBV6-4 TGTGCCAGCAGTGACGGGAGCGGAGAGACCCAGTACTTC CASSDGSGETQYF
NA NA TRBJ2-1 TRBV4-1 TGCGCCAGCAGCCAAGATATTAGCGGTTACAATGAGCAGTTCTTC CASSQDISGYNEQFF
NA NA TRBJ2-7 TRBV18 TGTGCCAGCTCACCATCGATGTGGTTAGGGGAATCGGACTACGAGCAGTACTTC CASSPSMWLGESDYEQYF
NA NA TRBJ2-3 TRBV9 TGTGCCAGCAGCGTAGACTCCAGCACAGATACGCAGTATTTT CASSVDSSTDTQYF
NA NA TRBJ2-1 TRBV6-1 TGTGCCAGCAGGCAGCGGGCAACCTACAATGAGCAGTTCTTC CASRQRATYNEQFF
NA NA TRBJ2-7 TRBV4-2 TGTGCCAGCAGCCAAGACGAAGGCTCATGGTACGAGCAGTACTTC CASSQDEGSWYEQYF
TRBD1 once TRBJ1-5 TRBV28 TGTGCCAGCAACTTGGACAGGGGAAAGGGGCCCCAGCATTTT CASNLDRGKGPQHF
NA many TRBJ1-2 TRBV2 TGTGCCAGCATTGCGTTGAGGGGAGGGTATGGCTACACCTTC CASIALRGGYGYTF
NA NA TRBJ2-5 TRBV30 TGTGCCTGGCAGAAGGGGGGTTCGGAGACCCAGTACTTC CAWQKGGSETQYF
NA NA TRBJ1-5 TRBV15 TGTGCCACCAGCAGAGACGGAAATCAGCCCCAGCATTTT CATSRDGNQPQHF
NA NA TRBJ1-1 TRBV12-5 TGTGCTAGTGTCCCCCACGGACGAACCACGAACACTGAAGCTTTCTTT CASVPHGRTTNTEAFF
NA NA TRBJ2-3 TRBV29-1 TGCAGCGTCAGGGTAGCTAGCACAGATACGCAGTATTTT CSVRVASTDTQYF
NA NA TRBJ1-2 TRBV28 TGTGCCAGCACCTTCGTGGGGAGCCACTATGGCTACACCTTC CASTFVGSHYGYTF
NA NA TRBJ1-1 TRBV19 TGTGCCAGTAGGGGGGCATTAAGAATGAACACTGAAGCTTTCTTT CASRGALRMNTEAFF
NA NA TRBJ2-3 TRBV10-3 TGTGCCACCACCCCTAACGGACAGCAAACTAGCACAGATACGCAGTATTTT CATTPNGQQTSTDTQYF